This T cell receptor beta chain came from a study of molecular identifiers for immune sequencing clone quantification. Sorted naive CD8 T cells were those defined as CD8+CD4-CCR7+CD45RA+. MiXCR, run by TCRdb on the PCR reads, gives a single entry per CDR3 protein. This table has 400,000 to 600,000 distinct CDR3 sequences, less than 30% appearing once. Per the germline V gene, CDR1 is MNHEY and CDR2 is SVGAGI. The CDR3 length is 14 residues. V shed 6 bases and J shed 5 bases, with 16 bases lying between them. This clonotype has only a few counts. Its antigen is not identified. The study's findings and limits: Barcode collisions between identical TCR molecules could shrink estimates of highly expanded clone sizes.

The chain uses TRBV6-5 and TRBJ1-1; D gene unclear. The material sequenced was naive CD8+ T cells from blood, with Jurkat cell RNA spiked in. Subset defined: FACS-sorted CD8+CD4-CCR7+CD45RA+ naive T cells. The receptor was derived from a human donor in good health. Some libraries in this study had Jurkat cell RNA spiked in. CDR3 region: CASSLPGEGTEAFF. CDR3 in DNA: TGTGCCAGCAGCCTCCCCGGGGAAGGGACTGAAGCTTTCTTT.